This T cell receptor (beta chain) derives from a study of identical twins. The CDR3 runs to 16 residues. Trimming at V came to 6 bases and at J to 4 bases, leaving 11 bases not matched to a gene. TCRdb itself ran the 5' RACE reads through MiXCR, one entry per CDR3 protein. The data contain 600,000 to 700,000 distinct CDR3 sequences, around 20% of them singletons. This sample also belongs to another study, concerning T cells expressing NK-cell markers. As that report states: The sequencing cohort of eight donors included seven HCMV-seropositive individuals and one seronegative individual.

This sequence was found in a woman between 18 and 29 years old in good health. Sequencing used PBMCs. The chain uses TRBV12-3 or TRBV12-4 and TRBJ2-1; 8 bases line up with TRBD2. The CDR3 DNA reads TGTGCCAGCAGAGTTCGCGGGGGGTATAGATACAATGAGCAGTTCTTC. Its protein is CASRVRGGYRYNEQFF.